This T cell receptor (beta chain) originates from a study of cytomegalovirus exposure and HLA in healthy donors. Findings of the study overall: First-cohort TCR clusters tended to co-occur in the 130 or so validation repertoires, a later analysis found. Rarity held for most TCR sequences, but there were some public TCRs that occurred in many donors.

Germline-derived CDR1 and CDR2 are SNHLY and FYNNEI. The CDR3 runs 13 residues. V lost 4 bases to trimming and J lost 7 bases, with 11 bases between them. This table comes from immunoSEQ multiplex PCR, and its TCRdb copy is limited to in-frame clones, with some not included. This repertoire shows some 330,000 clones, around 86% found once; its top ten account for around 0.84%. This clone was detected only once. Antigen unknown. The receptor was isolated from a young woman in good health and CMV-seronegative. The specimen sequenced was PBMCs. V usage is TRBV2 and J usage is TRBJ1-5; a weak D match, TRBD1 (6 bases). The CDR3 nucleotides read TGTGCCAGCAGTGGAGGGGGTAGCCAGCCCCAGCATTTT. Translation: CASSGGGSQPQHF. The whole variable domain, remainder taken from reference TRBV2 and TRBJ1-5, is EPEVTQTPSHQVTQMGQEVILRCVPISNHLYFYWYRQILGQKVEFLVSFYNNEISEKSEIFDDQFSVERPDGSNFTLKIRSTKLEDSAMYFCASSGGGSQPQHFGDGTRLSIL.